This is a list of T cell receptor beta chains from one sample in a study of regulatory T cells in long-lasting Graves disease. TCRdb ran MiXCR on the multiplex PCR reads and lists one entry per CDR3 protein. Of 350,000 to 550,000 distinct CDR3 sequences in the sample, around 13% were seen once. This same sample was also taken into another study, of T cells in Graves' hyperthyroidism and ophthalmopathy.

The sequenced sample was peripheral blood mononuclear cells (PBMCs), obtained at new diagnosis, from a patient treated with antithyroid drugs. Source of these receptors: a woman aged 45-65 years with Graves disease. Each CDR3 is given with its conserved first and last residue. A D gene is named only where the DNA matches it firmly. For some rows the clone size is stated as once, few or many, or as a class when expanded; others skip it.

>TRBD2|TRBV6-2/TRBV6-3|TRBJ2-2|many
TGTGCCAGCAGGCGGGAGACTGGGACCGGGGAGCTGTTTTTT
CASRRETGTGELFF
>TRBD1|TRBV20-1|TRBJ1-4|.
TGCAGTGCTAGAGAGGGGCTCGGACAGGCCGTTTATGAAAAACTGTTTTTT
CSAREGLGQAVYEKLFF
>.|TRBV28|TRBJ2-5|many
TGTGCCAGCAGACACGCAGGGGGGCGACAAGAGACCCAGTACTTC
CASRHAGGRQETQYF
>TRBD1|TRBV11-3|TRBJ2-7|.
TGTGCCAGCAGCTTAGGGACCGGGACAGGGGCCTACGAGCAGTACTTC
CASSLGTGTGAYEQYF
>.|TRBV10-3|TRBJ1-1|many
TGTGCCATCAGTGAGGGACAGCAGAACACTGAAGCTTTCTTT
CAISEGQQNTEAFF
>.|TRBV13|TRBJ2-2|once
TGTGCCAGCATGGTAGGCTCGAACACCGGGGAGCTGTTTTTT
CASMVGSNTGELFF
>.|TRBV2|TRBJ2-2|many
TGTGCCAGACAACACAGCGCCCAGGCGAACACCGGGGAGCTGTTTTTT
CARQHSAQANTGELFF
>TRBD2|TRBV10-3|TRBJ2-3|.
TGTGCCATCGGTAAAGCGGGAGAGGTAGATACGCAGTATTTT
CAIGKAGEVDTQYF
>TRBD2|TRBV30|TRBJ2-2|.
TGTGCCTCAAGGACTAGCGGGAGGTGGGAGCTGTTTTTT
CASRTSGRWELFF
>TRBD2|TRBV7-9|TRBJ2-1|many
TGTGCCAGCGGGACTAGCGGGAAAACCTACAATGAGCAGTTCTTC
CASGTSGKTYNEQFF
>.|TRBV6-1|TRBJ2-7|few
TGTGCCAGCAGTGAAGACGAGTGGGGCTCCTACGAGCAGTACTTC
CASSEDEWGSYEQYF
>.|TRBV28|TRBJ2-1|many
TGTGCCAGCAGTTTATTTAGAGACGGAACGGGACGGAAGGGCAATGAGCAGTTCTTC
CASSLFRDGTGRKGNEQFF
>TRBD2|TRBV5-1|TRBJ2-1|few
TGCGCCAGCAGCCCTAATAGCGGGAGAAACAATGAGCAGTTCTTC
CASSPNSGRNNEQFF
>TRBD2|TRBV10-2|TRBJ2-7|.
TGCGCCAGCAGTGAGCAGCGGGGGAGGGTCTACGAGCAGTACTTC
CASSEQRGRVYEQYF
>.|TRBV7-9|TRBJ2-4|.
TGTGCCAGCAGCTTAGGGCAGACCATTCAGTACTTC
CASSLGQTIQYF
>TRBD1|TRBV7-2|TRBJ1-2|.
TGTGCCAGCAGCCGACGGGGACAGCACTATGGCTACACCTTC
CASSRRGQHYGYTF
>TRBD2|TRBV27|TRBJ2-1|many
TGTGCCAGCAGTTTATTTGCTAGCGGGGAATACAATGAGCAGTTCTTC
CASSLFASGEYNEQFF
>TRBD2|TRBV2|TRBJ2-3|many
TGTGCCGGTGCGTCGGGAGGTTCTATCGATACGCAGTATTTT
CAGASGGSIDTQYF
>.|TRBV19|TRBJ2-5|few
TGTGCCAGTAGTATAGACTACCAAGAGACCCAGTACTTC
CASSIDYQETQYF
>TRBD2|TRBV6-1|TRBJ2-1|many
TGTGCCAGCAGTGAAAGGGGACTAGCGGGGGATGAGCAGTTCTTC
CASSERGLAGDEQFF
>.|TRBV6-1|TRBJ2-6|.
TGTGCCAGCAGCAGCGAGACTCCTGGGGCCAACGTCCTGACTTTC
CASSSETPGANVLTF
>TRBD2|TRBV20-1|TRBJ2-1|few
TGCAGTGCTAGAGATCCGGCGCGGGAGTTGCACTACAATGAGCAGTTCTTC
CSARDPARELHYNEQFF
>TRBD1|TRBV28|TRBJ2-5|many
TGTGCCAGCAGGATGATACCGGGACAGGGACAAGAGACCCAGTACTTC
CASRMIPGQGQETQYF
>.|TRBV18|TRBJ2-2|.
TGTGCCAGCTCACTTCCTCGCTACTTCACCGGGGAGCTGTTTTTT
CASSLPRYFTGELFF
>.|TRBV11-2|TRBJ2-5|many
TGTGCCAGCATGATTACAGGAACCCAAGAGACCCAGTACTTC
CASMITGTQETQYF
>TRBD1|TRBV18|TRBJ1-5|.
TGTGCCAGCTCATCAGGACAGGGGGCTCGCAATCAGCCCCAGCATTTT
CASSSGQGARNQPQHF
>.|TRBV3-1|TRBJ2-7|few
TGTGCCAGCAGCCAAGGGCAGACCCACGAGCAGTACTTC
CASSQGQTHEQYF
>.|TRBV3-1|TRBJ2-7|many
TGTGCCAGCAGCCTAACCCCTGCGAGGAACTACGAGCAGTACTTC
CASSLTPARNYEQYF
>.|TRBV3-1|TRBJ1-1|many
TGTGCCAGCAGCCAGGAACAGGGTTGGCGGGGCCTAATGGGTGGAGCTTTCTTT
CASSQEQGWRGLMGGAFF
>.|TRBV6-5|TRBJ2-3|few
TGTGCCAGCGTTACGGGAGCTGGCACAGATACGCAGTATTTT
CASVTGAGTDTQYF
>.|TRBV2|TRBJ1-1|many
TGTGCCAGCAGCGGGTTGGGGTACGAAGCTTTCTTT
CASSGLGYEAFF
>TRBD2|TRBV24-1|TRBJ2-5|few
TGTGCCACCAGTGCCCAGGGACTACGATTCGGAGAGACCCAGTACTTC
CATSAQGLRFGETQYF